A selection of T cell receptor beta chains follows, all from one sample in a study of blood T cells in healthy people across ages. TCRdb analysed the 5' RACE reads with MiXCR anew, one entry per CDR3 protein. The data hold fewer than 950,000 distinct CDR3 sequences, with less than 70% observed a single time. The specimen was blood. These receptors all stem from a man at least 80 years old in good health. Both conserved end residues are part of each CDR3. Fields, in order: D gene, CDR3 length, V gene, clone size, J gene, CDR3 protein, CDR3 DNA. The D gene is left open where the match is weak. Size values are once, few and many counts, or a class for expanded clones, and some rows have none.

d_gene: -; len: 13; v_gene: TRBV7-6; abundance: -; j_gene: TRBJ2-5; CDR3aa: CASSPEWGETQYF; CDR3nt: TGTGCCAGCAGCCCCGAGTGGGGAGAGACCCAGTACTTC
d_gene: -; len: 16; v_gene: TRBV7-2; abundance: -; j_gene: TRBJ1-3; CDR3aa: CASSLAVGLSGNTIYF; CDR3nt: TGTGCCAGCAGCTTAGCAGTCGGCCTCTCTGGAAACACCATATATTTT
d_gene: TRBD2; len: 16; v_gene: TRBV5-1; abundance: few; j_gene: TRBJ2-1; CDR3aa: CASSLGGLGFYNEQFF; CDR3nt: TGCGCCAGCAGCTTGGGGGGACTAGGATTCTACAATGAGCAGTTCTTC
d_gene: TRBD2; len: 14; v_gene: TRBV7-6; abundance: few; j_gene: TRBJ2-7; CDR3aa: CASSSGGGSGEQYF; CDR3nt: TGTGCCAGCAGCTCCGGGGGAGGGTCGGGCGAGCAGTACTTC
d_gene: -; len: 14; v_gene: TRBV7-8; abundance: -; j_gene: TRBJ1-1; CDR3aa: CASSRTQGNTEAFF; CDR3nt: TGTGCCAGCAGCCGCACTCAGGGGAATACTGAAGCTTTCTTT
d_gene: -; len: 13; v_gene: TRBV14; abundance: -; j_gene: TRBJ1-1; CDR3aa: CASSQDLDAEAFF; CDR3nt: TGTGCCAGCAGCCAAGATCTTGATGCTGAAGCTTTCTTT
d_gene: TRBD2; len: 14; v_gene: TRBV9; abundance: once; j_gene: TRBJ2-5; CDR3aa: CASSPGGIGETQYF; CDR3nt: TGTGCCAGCAGCCCCGGGGGGATCGGGGAGACCCAGTACTTC
d_gene: TRBD2; len: 18; v_gene: TRBV12-3/TRBV12-4; abundance: -; j_gene: TRBJ2-7; CDR3aa: CASTSIGTGGSSYNEQYF; CDR3nt: TGTGCCAGCACCTCGATCGGAACTGGCGGGAGCTCCTACAATGAGCAGTACTTC
d_gene: TRBD1; len: 14; v_gene: TRBV28; abundance: few; j_gene: TRBJ2-7; CDR3aa: CASTIRTGSYEQYF; CDR3nt: TGTGCCAGCACCATAAGGACAGGCTCCTACGAGCAGTACTTC
d_gene: TRBD1; len: 10; v_gene: TRBV28; abundance: -; j_gene: TRBJ2-4; CDR3aa: CASSTGGQYF; CDR3nt: TGTGCCAGCAGTACAGGGGGGCAGTACTTC
d_gene: TRBD2; len: 18; v_gene: TRBV5-6; abundance: -; j_gene: TRBJ2-2; CDR3aa: CASSRRTSGRENTGELFF; CDR3nt: TGTGCCAGCAGCCGACGGACTAGCGGGAGGGAGAACACCGGGGAGCTGTTTTTT
d_gene: TRBD2; len: 15; v_gene: TRBV25-1; abundance: -; j_gene: TRBJ2-3; CDR3aa: CASSETSGSADTQYF; CDR3nt: TGTGCCAGCAGTGAGACTAGCGGGAGCGCAGATACGCAGTATTTT
d_gene: -; len: 16; v_gene: TRBV7-2; abundance: -; j_gene: TRBJ1-2; CDR3aa: CASSLALSATNYGYTF; CDR3nt: TGTGCCAGCAGCTTAGCGCTCTCAGCGACTAACTATGGCTACACCTTC
d_gene: TRBD2; len: 14; v_gene: TRBV10-3; abundance: -; j_gene: TRBJ2-7; CDR3aa: CAITQREAAYEQYF; CDR3nt: TGTGCCATCACCCAGCGGGAGGCGGCCTACGAGCAGTACTTC
d_gene: TRBD1; len: 18; v_gene: TRBV5-1; abundance: -; j_gene: TRBJ2-6; CDR3aa: CASGRGQGVYSGANVLTF; CDR3nt: TGCGCCAGCGGCCGGGGACAGGGGGTCTACTCTGGGGCCAACGTCCTGACTTTC
d_gene: TRBD2; len: 16; v_gene: TRBV11-2; abundance: -; j_gene: TRBJ2-1; CDR3aa: CASSPRAGGPVDEQFF; CDR3nt: TGTGCCAGCAGCCCTAGGGCGGGAGGCCCCGTGGATGAGCAGTTCTTC
d_gene: -; len: 12; v_gene: TRBV6-5; abundance: -; j_gene: TRBJ2-7; CDR3aa: CASRGGIYEQYF; CDR3nt: TGTGCCAGCAGGGGGGGTATCTACGAGCAGTACTTC
d_gene: TRBD1; len: 15; v_gene: TRBV27; abundance: -; j_gene: TRBJ1-4; CDR3aa: CASSLGQGLYEKLFF; CDR3nt: TGTGCCAGCAGTTTAGGACAGGGGCTTTATGAAAAACTGTTTTTT
d_gene: -; len: 18; v_gene: TRBV4-1; abundance: few; j_gene: TRBJ2-6; CDR3aa: CASSQGGGRSSGANVLTF; CDR3nt: TGCGCCAGCAGCCAAGGGGGCGGAAGAAGCTCTGGGGCCAACGTCCTGACTTTC
d_gene: TRBD2; len: 14; v_gene: TRBV7-9; abundance: -; j_gene: TRBJ2-7; CDR3aa: CASSSVGRNYEQYF; CDR3nt: TGTGCCAGCAGCTCTGTCGGGAGGAACTACGAGCAGTACTTC
d_gene: TRBD2; len: 16; v_gene: TRBV28; abundance: -; j_gene: TRBJ2-7; CDR3aa: CASSSTGLAGGHEQYF; CDR3nt: TGTGCCAGCAGTTCCACCGGACTAGCGGGAGGGCATGAGCAGTACTTC
d_gene: TRBD1; len: 13; v_gene: TRBV20-1; abundance: -; j_gene: TRBJ1-4; CDR3aa: CSALNRGTEKLFF; CDR3nt: TGCAGTGCCCTGAACAGGGGGACGGAAAAACTGTTTTTT
d_gene: TRBD1; len: 17; v_gene: TRBV5-1; abundance: -; j_gene: TRBJ1-6; CDR3aa: CASSLHTSGQNNSPLHF; CDR3nt: TGCGCCAGCAGCTTGCATACGTCGGGACAGAATAATTCACCCCTCCACTTT
d_gene: -; len: 15; v_gene: TRBV4-2; abundance: -; j_gene: TRBJ2-4; CDR3aa: CASSLGSGAGNIQYF; CDR3nt: TGTGCCAGCAGCCTAGGTTCGGGGGCAGGAAACATTCAGTACTTC
d_gene: TRBD1; len: 15; v_gene: TRBV7-6; abundance: few; j_gene: TRBJ1-2; CDR3aa: CASSSYRGRGYGYTF; CDR3nt: TGTGCCAGCAGCTCCTACAGGGGAAGGGGCTATGGCTACACCTTC
d_gene: TRBD1; len: 17; v_gene: TRBV2; abundance: few; j_gene: TRBJ1-2; CDR3aa: CASTSAGQAPQIYGYTF; CDR3nt: TGTGCCAGCACCTCGGCGGGACAGGCTCCTCAAATCTATGGCTACACCTTC
d_gene: TRBD2; len: 14; v_gene: TRBV10-3; abundance: -; j_gene: TRBJ2-4; CDR3aa: CSISEAGGPSIQYF; CDR3nt: TGTTCCATCAGTGAAGCGGGAGGGCCGAGCATTCAGTACTTC
d_gene: TRBD1; len: 13; v_gene: TRBV11-1; abundance: -; j_gene: TRBJ2-7; CDR3aa: CASSNSQGYEQYF; CDR3nt: TGCGCCAGCAGCAACTCACAGGGGTACGAGCAGTACTTC
d_gene: -; len: 13; v_gene: TRBV20-1; abundance: -; j_gene: TRBJ2-7; CDR3aa: CSADPKITYEQYF; CDR3nt: TGCAGTGCCGACCCGAAAATAACCTACGAGCAGTACTTC
d_gene: TRBD2; len: 15; v_gene: TRBV7-4; abundance: -; j_gene: TRBJ2-5; CDR3aa: CASSPYPGGSLKQYF; CDR3nt: TGTGCCAGCAGCCCTTACCCCGGGGGGTCTCTAAAGCAGTACTTC
d_gene: -; len: 15; v_gene: TRBV15; abundance: few; j_gene: TRBJ2-5; CDR3aa: CATSRALDSQETQYF; CDR3nt: TGTGCCACCAGCAGGGCGCTAGACAGCCAAGAGACCCAGTACTTC
d_gene: -; len: 14; v_gene: TRBV6-6; abundance: -; j_gene: TRBJ2-7; CDR3aa: CASSLRQGIDEQYF; CDR3nt: TGTGCCAGCAGTTTGCGGCAGGGCATCGACGAGCAGTACTTC
d_gene: TRBD1; len: 15; v_gene: TRBV20-1; abundance: -; j_gene: TRBJ1-1; CDR3aa: CSALNRDRVLTEAFF; CDR3nt: TGCAGTGCTTTAAACCGGGACAGGGTTCTTACTGAAGCTTTCTTT
d_gene: TRBD1; len: 14; v_gene: TRBV7-9; abundance: -; j_gene: TRBJ1-1; CDR3aa: CASSLDRGGTEAFF; CDR3nt: TGTGCCAGCAGCTTAGACAGGGGAGGGACTGAAGCTTTCTTT
d_gene: -; len: 15; v_gene: TRBV28; abundance: -; j_gene: TRBJ2-7; CDR3aa: CASSSPGPLVYEQYF; CDR3nt: TGTGCCAGCAGTTCCCCGGGACCCCTAGTCTACGAGCAGTACTTC
d_gene: -; len: 14; v_gene: TRBV2; abundance: -; j_gene: TRBJ1-5; CDR3aa: CASSELGAEQPQHF; CDR3nt: TGTGCCAGCAGTGAATTGGGGGCCGAGCAGCCCCAGCATTTT
d_gene: -; len: 15; v_gene: TRBV10-3; abundance: few; j_gene: TRBJ2-5; CDR3aa: CAIRRDKAPRETQYF; CDR3nt: TGTGCCATCAGAAGGGACAAGGCCCCTCGAGAGACCCAGTACTTC
d_gene: TRBD2; len: 13; v_gene: TRBV20-1; abundance: few; j_gene: TRBJ2-1; CDR3aa: CSSPAGVVNEQFF; CDR3nt: TGCAGTTCCCCAGCGGGAGTGGTCAATGAGCAGTTCTTC
d_gene: -; len: 13; v_gene: TRBV7-3; abundance: -; j_gene: TRBJ2-5; CDR3aa: CASSFTPTQTQYF; CDR3nt: TGTGCCAGCAGCTTTACACCAACCCAGACCCAGTACTTC
d_gene: TRBD1; len: 15; v_gene: TRBV6-2/TRBV6-3; abundance: few; j_gene: TRBJ2-5; CDR3aa: CASSSDRGPQETQYF; CDR3nt: TGTGCCAGCAGCAGCGACAGGGGTCCCCAAGAGACCCAGTACTTC
d_gene: TRBD1; len: 14; v_gene: TRBV6-6; abundance: -; j_gene: TRBJ1-4; CDR3aa: CASRGSGGNEKLFF; CDR3nt: TGTGCCAGCAGAGGTTCAGGGGGCAACGAAAAACTGTTTTTT
d_gene: -; len: 15; v_gene: TRBV10-2; abundance: -; j_gene: TRBJ2-4; CDR3aa: CASSDRLAGSQEQYF; CDR3nt: TGCGCCAGCAGTGATAGGCTAGCAGGGTCTCAGGAGCAGTACTTC
d_gene: -; len: 15; v_gene: TRBV12-3/TRBV12-4; abundance: -; j_gene: TRBJ1-2; CDR3aa: CASSLLGLSARGYTF; CDR3nt: TGTGCCAGCAGTCTCCTGGGCCTGTCGGCTCGTGGCTACACCTTC